In its sample, the clone carrying this T cell receptor (beta chain) was seen a few times. Its antigen is currently unknown. This CDR3 is built from 15 residues. Germline CDR1 is DFQATT and CDR2 is SNEGSKA (reference sequence). The V gene end was trimmed by 0 bases and the J gene end by 7 bases; junction bases not matched to a gene: 5. The sample belongs to a study of T cells in Graves' hyperthyroidism and ophthalmopathy. Study information: Peripheral blood sampling occurred at initial diagnosis, before any treatment. Study-wide findings and caveats: A median around 6.4 months before onset, the model predicted ophthalmopathy.

From RNA transcripts, TCR beta CDR3 regions were amplified. HTBI primers were the set used in a first-round RT-PCR of the TCR CDR3. TCRdb passed the multiplex PCR reads through MiXCR, listing each CDR3 protein once. The sample yields roughly 720,000 distinct CDR3 sequences, around 16% seen once. Newly diagnosed hyperthyroidism, duration under 2 months, in patients aged 18 to 65. Fresh peripheral blood, 10 ml, yielded the PBMCs. Material: blood. The clonotype originates from a man aged 50 to 59 with Graves' hyperthyroidism. V gene TRBV20-1 combines with J gene TRBJ2-3, with 12 bases fitting TRBD2. The CDR3 sequence is CSARDLAGGMYTQYF. The CDR3 DNA is TGCAGTGCTAGAGATCTAGCGGGAGGGATGTATACGCAGTATTTT.